This T cell receptor beta chain was sequenced for a study of Graves' ophthalmopathy and Graves' hyperthyroidism. General study findings and limits: Clonotypes were expanded in thyroid at above 0.001 frequency, and most also appeared in blood.

Thyroid ultrasound, orbital computed tomography, TRAb, serum thyroxine and clinical symptoms formed the basis of diagnosis. The germline gives CDR1 MNHEY, CDR2 SMNVEV (reference sequence). The junction had 7 bases not matched to a gene; V was cut back by 5 bases and J by 0 bases. This CDR3 is 16 amino acids long. The authors amplified TCR beta CDR3 regions from RNA transcripts. An initial RT-PCR round employing HTBI primers preceded a second-round multiplex PCR. TCRdb processed the multiplex PCR reads anew with MiXCR; each CDR3 protein has one entry. The table has hundreds of thousands of distinct CDR3 sequences, more than 20% seen once. Many counts were recorded for this clonotype. Its antigen is unknown.

V gene TRBV27 combines with J gene TRBJ2-7; TRBD1 agrees at 10 bases. What was sequenced was peripheral blood. This TCR was sampled from a woman aged 18-29 years with stable Graves' hyperthyroidism. CDR3 region: CASSPGTGVSSYEQYF. The CDR3 bases are TGTGCCAGCAGTCCCGGGACAGGGGTGAGCTCCTACGAGCAGTACTTC.